A selection of T cell receptor beta chains follows, all from one sample in a study of T cell responses to AZD1222 COVID-19 vaccine. Clones were sequenced by immunoSEQ multiplex PCR, and TCRdb holds only the in-frame ones, with some missing. The sample lists about 81,000 clones; under 95% were seen once. This sample comprised peripheral blood, obtained 28 days after the second AZD1222 dose. The receptors here all came from an adult who received the AZD1222 COVID-19 vaccine. The CDR3 runs from the conserved cysteine through the conserved F or W. The D gene is left open where the match is weak. Not all rows give a size; the values are once, few, many and, for expanded clones, a class.

cdr3_length: 14; d_call: -; clone_size: -; j_call: TRBJ2-2; v_call: TRBV28; cdr3_nt: TGTGCCAGCACCACGAGCCAACTCACCGGGGAGCTGTTTTTT; cdr3_aa: CASTTSQLTGELFF
cdr3_length: 13; d_call: -; clone_size: -; j_call: TRBJ2-3; v_call: TRBV7-2; cdr3_nt: TGTGCCAGCAGCTTAGCACGGCTAGATACGCAGTATTTT; cdr3_aa: CASSLARLDTQYF
cdr3_length: 14; d_call: -; clone_size: -; j_call: TRBJ1-6; v_call: TRBV5-5; cdr3_nt: TGTGCCAGCAGCCAACTCTCCTATAATTCACCCCTCCACTTT; cdr3_aa: CASSQLSYNSPLHF
cdr3_length: 17; d_call: TRBD2; clone_size: -; j_call: TRBJ2-5; v_call: TRBV7-2; cdr3_nt: TGTGCCAGCAGCGGCGGGACTAGCGGACCAATTGGGTGGGCCCAGTACTTC; cdr3_aa: CASSGGTSGPIGWAQYF
cdr3_length: 14; d_call: -; clone_size: -; j_call: TRBJ2-7; v_call: TRBV7-8; cdr3_nt: TGTGCCAGCAGCTTAGTTGACAAAACCTACGAGCAGTACTTC; cdr3_aa: CASSLVDKTYEQYF
cdr3_length: 19; d_call: -; clone_size: once; j_call: TRBJ2-3; v_call: TRBV9; cdr3_nt: TGTGCCAGCAGCTCCCAGGGGGGGAGCGGGTTGGTGGGCACAGATACGCAGTATTTT; cdr3_aa: CASSSQGGSGLVGTDTQYF
cdr3_length: 16; d_call: -; clone_size: -; j_call: TRBJ1-5; v_call: TRBV6-1; cdr3_nt: TGTGCCAGCAGTGAGTTGCCGGCGTTGAGCAATCAGCCCCAGCATTTT; cdr3_aa: CASSELPALSNQPQHF
cdr3_length: 11; d_call: -; clone_size: -; j_call: TRBJ2-7; v_call: TRBV4-2; cdr3_nt: TGTGCCAGCAGCCAAGATTACGAGCAGTACTTC; cdr3_aa: CASSQDYEQYF
cdr3_length: 15; d_call: -; clone_size: -; j_call: TRBJ2-7; v_call: TRBV15; cdr3_nt: TGTGCCACCAGCAGAGAACAGGGAGAAAACTACGAGCAGTACTTC; cdr3_aa: CATSREQGENYEQYF
cdr3_length: 13; d_call: TRBD1; clone_size: -; j_call: TRBJ2-3; v_call: TRBV6-5; cdr3_nt: TGTGCCAGCAGTTCCCGACAGGGGCGTACGCAGTATTTT; cdr3_aa: CASSSRQGRTQYF
cdr3_length: 14; d_call: -; clone_size: -; j_call: TRBJ2-3; v_call: TRBV28; cdr3_nt: TGTGCCAGCACCGCCCAGGGGACGGCAGATACGCAGTATTTT; cdr3_aa: CASTAQGTADTQYF
cdr3_length: 12; d_call: -; clone_size: -; j_call: TRBJ2-1; v_call: TRBV27; cdr3_nt: TGTGCCAGCAGTTACCCACAGGGTGAGCAGTTCTTC; cdr3_aa: CASSYPQGEQFF
cdr3_length: 13; d_call: -; clone_size: -; j_call: TRBJ2-7; v_call: TRBV4-1; cdr3_nt: TGCGCCAGCAGCCAAGCCTTAAGCCAAAAGGAGGAATTC; cdr3_aa: CASSQALSQKEEF
cdr3_length: 16; d_call: -; clone_size: -; j_call: TRBJ2-5; v_call: TRBV7-8; cdr3_nt: TGTGCCAGCAGCCCAAAAACGCCTGCGGCAAAAGAGACCCAGTACTTC; cdr3_aa: CASSPKTPAAKETQYF
cdr3_length: 14; d_call: -; clone_size: once; j_call: TRBJ1-1; v_call: TRBV3-1/TRBV3-2; cdr3_nt: TGTGCCAGCAGCCAGGGGGACCAAAAAAACGAAGCTTTCTTT; cdr3_aa: CASSQGDQKNEAFF
cdr3_length: 12; d_call: -; clone_size: -; j_call: TRBJ2-7; v_call: TRBV12-3/TRBV12-4; cdr3_nt: TGTGCCAGCACCGGAACATCGGGACTCTTTTATTTC; cdr3_aa: CASTGTSGLFYF
cdr3_length: 15; d_call: TRBD2; clone_size: -; j_call: TRBJ2-1; v_call: TRBV4-2; cdr3_nt: TGTGCCAGCAGCCAAGTGACTAGCGGCTACAATGAGCAGTTCTTC; cdr3_aa: CASSQVTSGYNEQFF